The rows below give T cell receptor beta chains drawn from one sample of a study of T cells in Graves' hyperthyroidism and ophthalmopathy. Via MiXCR, TCRdb re-called the multiplex PCR reads, giving one row per CDR3 protein. Of 620,000 or so distinct CDR3 sequences listed, about 14% are singletons. Sequences were obtained from blood. These receptor sequences come from a woman aged 45-60 years with Graves' ophthalmopathy. Both conserved end residues are part of each CDR3. Each record gives: CDR3 protein, CDR3 DNA, J gene, CDR3 length, clone size, D gene, V gene. The D gene is left open where the match is weak. Size tells how often a clone was seen (once, few, many) or the class of an expanded clone, and some rows leave it out.

CDR3 protein: CATSGQGYNEQFF
CDR3 DNA: TGTGCCACCAGCGGTCAGGGTTACAATGAGCAGTTCTTC
J gene: TRBJ2-1
CDR3 length: 13
clone size: many
D gene: -
V gene: TRBV15

CDR3 protein: CASRFDYNEQFF
CDR3 DNA: TGTGCCAGCAGGTTCGATTACAATGAGCAGTTCTTC
J gene: TRBJ2-1
CDR3 length: 12
clone size: many
D gene: -
V gene: TRBV12-3/TRBV12-4

CDR3 protein: CASSQEPGGEQYF
CDR3 DNA: TGCGCCAGCAGCCAAGAACCAGGGGGCGAGCAGTACTTC
J gene: TRBJ2-7
CDR3 length: 13
clone size: few
D gene: TRBD1
V gene: TRBV4-3

CDR3 protein: CSATLAGVENEQFF
CDR3 DNA: TGCAGTGCAACTCTAGCGGGAGTAGAAAATGAGCAGTTCTTC
J gene: TRBJ2-1
CDR3 length: 14
clone size: few
D gene: TRBD2
V gene: TRBV20-1

CDR3 protein: CASSPSRDRNTGELFF
CDR3 DNA: TGTGCCAGCTCACCAAGCCGGGACAGGAACACCGGGGAGCTGTTTTTT
J gene: TRBJ2-2
CDR3 length: 16
clone size: many
D gene: TRBD1
V gene: TRBV18

CDR3 protein: CASSLPPTGVAFF
CDR3 DNA: TGTGCCAGCAGTTTACCTCCAACAGGGGTGGCTTTCTTT
J gene: TRBJ1-1
CDR3 length: 13
clone size: many
D gene: TRBD1
V gene: TRBV12-3/TRBV12-4

CDR3 protein: CASSFVGVSYNEQFF
CDR3 DNA: TGTGCCAGCAGTTTCGTAGGGGTGTCCTACAATGAGCAGTTCTTC
J gene: TRBJ2-1
CDR3 length: 15
clone size: -
D gene: -
V gene: TRBV28

CDR3 protein: CAIVNQQSYEQYF
CDR3 DNA: TGTGCCATCGTCAACCAGCAGTCCTACGAGCAGTACTTC
J gene: TRBJ2-7
CDR3 length: 13
clone size: -
D gene: -
V gene: TRBV10-3

CDR3 protein: CASRLGTEAFF
CDR3 DNA: TGTGCCAGCAGACTAGGCACTGAAGCTTTCTTT
J gene: TRBJ1-1
CDR3 length: 11
clone size: many
D gene: -
V gene: TRBV6-1

CDR3 protein: CSARPQGSGGMIEQFF
CDR3 DNA: TGCAGTGCTAGACCACAGGGCAGCGGGGGGATGATTGAGCAGTTCTTC
J gene: TRBJ2-1
CDR3 length: 16
clone size: few
D gene: TRBD2
V gene: TRBV20-1

CDR3 protein: CASSLGPEQGELFF
CDR3 DNA: TGTGCCAGCAGCTTAGGGCCGGAACAAGGGGAGCTGTTTTTT
J gene: TRBJ2-2
CDR3 length: 14
clone size: many
D gene: -
V gene: TRBV7-2

CDR3 protein: CATSPRDNEQFF
CDR3 DNA: TGTGCCACCAGCCCCAGGGACAATGAGCAGTTCTTC
J gene: TRBJ2-1
CDR3 length: 12
clone size: many
D gene: -
V gene: TRBV15

CDR3 protein: CASSWGTPGSPLHF
CDR3 DNA: TGTGCCAGCAGTTGGGGGACACCTGGTTCACCCCTCCACTTT
J gene: TRBJ1-6
CDR3 length: 14
clone size: many
D gene: -
V gene: TRBV12-3/TRBV12-4

CDR3 protein: CASTMGTGGPTGELFF
CDR3 DNA: TGTGCCAGTACTATGGGTACAGGGGGCCCCACCGGGGAGCTGTTTTTT
J gene: TRBJ2-2
CDR3 length: 16
clone size: -
D gene: TRBD1
V gene: TRBV19

CDR3 protein: CASSQTVGGAQYF
CDR3 DNA: TGCGCCAGCAGCCAGACCGTGGGTGGCGCGCAGTATTTT
J gene: TRBJ2-3
CDR3 length: 13
clone size: many
D gene: -
V gene: TRBV4-1

CDR3 protein: CSARDGRQGLATTPGELFF
CDR3 DNA: TGCAGTGCTAGAGATGGGAGGCAGGGCCTGGCCACGACACCCGGGGAGCTGTTTTTT
J gene: TRBJ2-2
CDR3 length: 19
clone size: many
D gene: -
V gene: TRBV20-1

CDR3 protein: CATSDLGHNNEQFF
CDR3 DNA: TGTGCCACCAGTGATCTTGGACACAACAATGAGCAGTTCTTC
J gene: TRBJ2-1
CDR3 length: 14
clone size: -
D gene: -
V gene: TRBV24-1

CDR3 protein: CASSLQFNNEQFF
CDR3 DNA: TGTGCCAGCAGCCTGCAGTTCAACAATGAGCAGTTCTTC
J gene: TRBJ2-1
CDR3 length: 13
clone size: many
D gene: -
V gene: TRBV7-8

CDR3 protein: CASSDLPSVSYNEQFF
CDR3 DNA: TGTGCCAGCAGTGATCTCCCTAGCGTCTCCTACAATGAGCAGTTCTTC
J gene: TRBJ2-1
CDR3 length: 16
clone size: few
D gene: -
V gene: TRBV25-1

CDR3 protein: CASSSMHVDEQFF
CDR3 DNA: TGTGCCAGCAGCTCCATGCACGTGGATGAGCAGTTCTTC
J gene: TRBJ2-1
CDR3 length: 13
clone size: few
D gene: -
V gene: TRBV9

CDR3 protein: CSASSSLYYEQYF
CDR3 DNA: TGCAGTGCTAGTTCGTCCCTATACTACGAGCAGTACTTC
J gene: TRBJ2-7
CDR3 length: 13
clone size: many
D gene: -
V gene: TRBV20-1

CDR3 protein: CATSREIRGGPVLKTQYF
CDR3 DNA: TGTGCCACCAGCAGAGAAATCAGGGGGGGGCCCGTATTGAAGACCCAGTACTTC
J gene: TRBJ2-5
CDR3 length: 18
clone size: few
D gene: -
V gene: TRBV15

CDR3 protein: CSVAFTRGLSTEAFF
CDR3 DNA: TGCAGCGTTGCGTTTACCAGGGGGCTTAGCACTGAAGCTTTCTTT
J gene: TRBJ1-1
CDR3 length: 15
clone size: many
D gene: TRBD1
V gene: TRBV29-1

CDR3 protein: CATSRVRSPGANVLTF
CDR3 DNA: TGTGCCACCAGCAGAGTCCGGTCCCCTGGGGCCAACGTCCTGACTTTC
J gene: TRBJ2-6
CDR3 length: 16
clone size: -
D gene: -
V gene: TRBV15

CDR3 protein: CSVLRQDRGEQYF
CDR3 DNA: TGCAGCGTCCTGAGGCAGGATAGAGGGGAGCAGTACTTC
J gene: TRBJ2-7
CDR3 length: 13
clone size: many
D gene: -
V gene: TRBV29-1

CDR3 protein: CASSVHGRDTGELFF
CDR3 DNA: TGTGCCAGCAGCGTCCACGGGAGGGACACCGGGGAGCTGTTTTTT
J gene: TRBJ2-2
CDR3 length: 15
clone size: -
D gene: TRBD2
V gene: TRBV9

CDR3 protein: CSVRVVAGDTQYF
CDR3 DNA: TGCAGCGTCAGGGTAGTAGCGGGGGATACGCAGTATTTT
J gene: TRBJ2-3
CDR3 length: 13
clone size: many
D gene: TRBD2
V gene: TRBV29-1

CDR3 protein: CASSEGGGGQPEQYF
CDR3 DNA: TGTGCCAGCAGTGAAGGGGGAGGGGGACAGCCCGAGCAGTACTTC
J gene: TRBJ2-7
CDR3 length: 15
clone size: -
D gene: -
V gene: TRBV6-1

CDR3 protein: CATSREGGTSDIGKNIQYF
CDR3 DNA: TGTGCCACCAGCAGAGAGGGCGGGACTAGCGATATCGGCAAAAACATTCAGTACTTC
J gene: TRBJ2-4
CDR3 length: 19
clone size: few
D gene: TRBD2
V gene: TRBV15

CDR3 protein: CASSSLKGQGVRNEQFF
CDR3 DNA: TGTGCCAGCAGCTCGTTAAAGGGACAGGGTGTGCGCAATGAGCAGTTCTTC
J gene: TRBJ2-1
CDR3 length: 17
clone size: many
D gene: TRBD1
V gene: TRBV11-2

CDR3 protein: CASSFYIQRDYNEQFF
CDR3 DNA: TGTGCCAGCAGCTTTTACATCCAGCGGGACTACAATGAGCAGTTCTTC
J gene: TRBJ2-1
CDR3 length: 16
clone size: -
D gene: TRBD2
V gene: TRBV5-4

CDR3 protein: CSATGTYEQYF
CDR3 DNA: TGCAGTGCTACCGGGACCTACGAGCAGTACTTC
J gene: TRBJ2-7
CDR3 length: 11
clone size: many
D gene: -
V gene: TRBV20-1

CDR3 protein: CASSEGRGGREVFSTDTQYF
CDR3 DNA: TGTGCCAGCAGTGAAGGCAGGGGAGGTCGGGAAGTCTTTAGCACAGATACGCAGTATTTT
J gene: TRBJ2-3
CDR3 length: 20
clone size: few
D gene: -
V gene: TRBV6-4

CDR3 protein: CASSLGTDRYGYTF
CDR3 DNA: TGTGCCAGCAGTTTAGGGACAGACCGGTATGGCTACACCTTC
J gene: TRBJ1-2
CDR3 length: 14
clone size: many
D gene: TRBD1
V gene: TRBV28

CDR3 protein: CASSPRTAQETQYF
CDR3 DNA: TGTGCCAGCTCACCACGAACGGCCCAAGAGACCCAGTACTTC
J gene: TRBJ2-5
CDR3 length: 14
clone size: many
D gene: -
V gene: TRBV18

CDR3 protein: CASSVASSRAQETQYF
CDR3 DNA: TGTGCCAGCAGCGTAGCAAGCAGCCGAGCCCAAGAGACCCAGTACTTC
J gene: TRBJ2-5
CDR3 length: 16
clone size: few
D gene: -
V gene: TRBV9

CDR3 protein: CATSRTGTGAVQETQYF
CDR3 DNA: TGTGCCACCAGCAGAACCGGGACAGGGGCTGTCCAAGAGACCCAGTACTTC
J gene: TRBJ2-5
CDR3 length: 17
clone size: many
D gene: TRBD1
V gene: TRBV15

CDR3 protein: CASSQGRNSYNEQFF
CDR3 DNA: TGTGCCAGCAGCCAGGGCAGGAACTCCTACAATGAGCAGTTCTTC
J gene: TRBJ2-1
CDR3 length: 15
clone size: many
D gene: -
V gene: TRBV3-1

CDR3 protein: CASSISGTVNTEAFF
CDR3 DNA: TGCGCCAGCAGCATCTCCGGGACAGTTAACACTGAAGCTTTCTTT
J gene: TRBJ1-1
CDR3 length: 15
clone size: many
D gene: TRBD1
V gene: TRBV5-1

CDR3 protein: CAISERGRETQYF
CDR3 DNA: TGTGCCATCAGTGAGCGAGGAAGGGAGACCCAGTACTTC
J gene: TRBJ2-5
CDR3 length: 13
clone size: -
D gene: -
V gene: TRBV10-3